This T cell receptor (beta chain) emerged from a study of blood T cell repertoires in COVID-19. Study context: The origin of the acute and convalescent COVID-19 samples was the United States, Italy and Spain. PBMCs, B-cell-depleted T cells, or T cells provided the cDNA or gDNA that made up the material.

Under the authors' procedure: Reference gene primer amplification in the assay estimated nucleated cell counts. The table came from immunoSEQ multiplex PCR; TCRdb's copy has only in-frame clones and leaves some out. The DNA was the basis for D and trimming; V, J and clone size are from that table. The data contain about 110,000 clones, 86% of them singletons. The V gene end was trimmed by 4 bases and the J gene end by 10 bases; junction bases not matched to a gene: 5. The CDR3 contains 12 residues. The germline CDR1 and CDR2 sequences are SGHVS and FNYEAQ. This chain joins TRBV7-6 and TRBJ1-2; TRBD1 matches at 8 bases. The source material was peripheral blood. The receptor comes from a man in his forties or fifties with acute or convalescent COVID-19. As DNA, the CDR3 is TGTGCCAGCAGCTCTACAGGGGGGGACTACACCTTC. It encodes CASSSTGGDYTF.